This TCR beta chain was retrieved from a study of beta chain features in type 1 diabetes. Across the study: Researchers looked at fewer than 120,000,000 sorted cells across all samples.

Populations obtained by sorting all exceeded 98% purity. Sequenced material consisted of expressed TCRB transcripts (all of the isolated RNA was reverse transcribed). It was found that naive, central memory and regulatory T cell samples averaged approximately 3.5 million reads. Generated by immunoSEQ multiplex PCR, the TCRdb table keeps only in-frame clones and is missing some. The data contain more than 300,000 clones, approximately 15% of them singletons. Trimming took 0 bases from V and 12 from J, leaving 13 bases between them. This CDR3 comprises 13 residues. Germline-derived CDR1 and CDR2 are SGHRS and YFSETQ.

The V call is TRBV5-1, the J call TRBJ2-1; D is unresolved. The sample consisted of naive CD4+ T cells from blood. The TCR originated in a young woman in good health. CDR3 coding DNA: TGCGCCAGCAGCTTGGAAACTGCCTCGGGGCAGTTCTTC. Its translation is CASSLETASGQFF.